This T cell receptor (beta chain) was identified in a study of T cell responses to AZD1222 COVID-19 vaccine. The wider study: Timing groups of about 4 and about 12 weeks for second doses were pooled. Overall study results and limits: A reported finding is that nearly half of spike-specific TCRs target unmutated variant regions. Scientists sampled the repertoires only once the peak T cell response had passed. Increases in Spike-specific TCR breadth and depth were seen after two AZD1222 doses.

Here immunoSEQ multiplex PCR was the method, and the copy in TCRdb shows in-frame clones only, minus some. The sample holds 95,000 to 150,000 clones; roughly 84% are singletons and the top ten take approximately 5.9%. Notes on this clone: Antigen specificity is unknown.

This sequence was found in an adult in good health. Sequenced material: peripheral blood, taken on day 0 of AZD1222 vaccination.

The CDR3 DNA reads TGTGCCTGGGGAACAGGGGGCGCATATTACACTGAAGCTTTCTTT. Residues: CAWGTGGAYYTEAFF. The chain carries TRBV30 and TRBJ1-1; 9 bases agree with TRBD1. The CDR3 loop spans 15 amino acids. The V gene's germline CDR1 is GTSNPN and CDR2 SVGIG (reference sequence). With V trimmed by 5 bases and J by 3 bases, 10 bases remained unmatched.